This T cell receptor (beta chain) was retrieved from a study of cytotoxic CD8 clonotypes in ibrutinib-treated CLL. On the study more broadly: Once patients had received a median around 12 months of treatment, range 6 to 36, response samples were obtained.

Whole-study findings and limits: At baseline, clonality was higher than in age-matched healthy donors and correlated with CD8+ counts. There were few public clonotypes, and on treatment they contracted or stayed stable.

Only in-frame clones appear in the TCRdb table, and some are missing; sequencing was by immunoSEQ multiplex PCR. The sample lists around 70,000 clones; 80% were seen once. Looked up from germline, CDR1 is SGHTA and CDR2 is FQGTGA. This CDR3 is 14 amino acids long. The V end was cut by 3 bases, the J end by 2 bases, with 11 bases between. As input for TCR beta libraries, roughly 2.1 micrograms of genomic DNA came from cryopreserved PBMCs. With respect to this clone: Its antigen is unknown.

The source is a human donor with chronic lymphocytic leukemia. V is TRBV7-3 and J is TRBJ2-7; D is perhaps TRBD1 (5 bases). This specimen consisted of PBMCs, obtained at disease progression, from a patient treated with ibrutinib. CDR3 in DNA: TGTGCCAGCAGCTTCGGGCAGGGAACCTACGAGCAGTACTTC. It specifies CASSFGQGTYEQYF.